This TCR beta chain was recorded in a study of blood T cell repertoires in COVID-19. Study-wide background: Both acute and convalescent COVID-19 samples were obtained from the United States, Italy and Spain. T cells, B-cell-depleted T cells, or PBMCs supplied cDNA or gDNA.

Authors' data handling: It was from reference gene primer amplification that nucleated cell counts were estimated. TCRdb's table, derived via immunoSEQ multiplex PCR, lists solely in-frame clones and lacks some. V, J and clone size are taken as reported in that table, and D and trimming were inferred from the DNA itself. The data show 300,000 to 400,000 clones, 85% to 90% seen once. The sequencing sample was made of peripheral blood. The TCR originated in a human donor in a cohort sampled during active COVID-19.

CDR3 nucleotide sequence: TGTGCCAGTAGTATCCTCACTCCGACAGGGCGAGAGACCCAGTACTTC. Protein: CASSILTPTGRETQYF. This chain uses TRBV19 with TRBJ2-5; the match to TRBD1 covers 7 bases. V was clipped by 3 bases and J by 4 bases; unmatched bases: 11. CDR3 size: 16 residues. Germline values: CDR1 LNHDA, CDR2 SQIVND (reference sequence). The entire variable domain, with the rest obtained from reference TRBV19 and TRBJ2-5, is as follows: DGGITQSPKYLFRKEGQNVTLSCEQNLNHDAMYWYRQDPGQGLRLIYYSQIVNDFQKGDIAEGYSVSREKKESFPLTVTSAQKNPTAFYLCASSILTPTGRETQYFGPGTRLLVL.